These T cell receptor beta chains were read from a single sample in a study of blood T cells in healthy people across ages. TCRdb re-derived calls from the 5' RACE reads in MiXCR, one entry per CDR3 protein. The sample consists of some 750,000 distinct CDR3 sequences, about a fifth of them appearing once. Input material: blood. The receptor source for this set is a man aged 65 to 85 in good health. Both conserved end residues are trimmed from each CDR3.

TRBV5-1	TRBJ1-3	ASSLGQISGNTIY
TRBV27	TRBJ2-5	ASSKREGLQETQY
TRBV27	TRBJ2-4	ASGRGSKNIQY
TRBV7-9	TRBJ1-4	ASSSRDEKLF
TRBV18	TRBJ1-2	ASSPWRGGDGYT
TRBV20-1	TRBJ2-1	GAFSRLAGAGEQF
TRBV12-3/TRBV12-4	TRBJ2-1	ASSFQGRQENEQF
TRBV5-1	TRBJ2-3	ASSGRTGGLPDTQC
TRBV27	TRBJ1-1	ASSPFGTVNTEAF
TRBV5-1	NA	ASSLETSGEVNEQF
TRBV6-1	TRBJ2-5	ASSEGTGRGKEQY
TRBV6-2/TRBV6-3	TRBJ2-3	ASSHPRERPDTQY
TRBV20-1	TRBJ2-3	SATGTRSTDTQY
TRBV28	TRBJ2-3	ASRPGGTEGDTQY
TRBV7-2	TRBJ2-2	ASSRGTSGNTGELF
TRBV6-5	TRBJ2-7	ASSYLAPGGLNYEQY
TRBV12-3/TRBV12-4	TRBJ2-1	ASSGRDRVYNEQF
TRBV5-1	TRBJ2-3	ASRIFGASTDTQY
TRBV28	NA	ASSFPSVRGNEQY
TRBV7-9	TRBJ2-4	ASGPSLLREGKY
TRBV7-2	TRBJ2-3	ASRSPGANRDTQY
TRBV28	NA	ASSLNLVGEQF
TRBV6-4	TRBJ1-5	ASSEHSNQPQH
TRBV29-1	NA	SVGQGGYEQY
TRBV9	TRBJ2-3	ASSALQGTDTQY
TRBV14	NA	ASSQPTGTYEQY
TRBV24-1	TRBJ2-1	ATSDSHLSSYNEQF
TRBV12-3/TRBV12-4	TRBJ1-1	ASSLGVAGQGSPS
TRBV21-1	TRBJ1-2	ASSHHGDPRVGYT
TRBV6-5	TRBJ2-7	ASAKGHEQY
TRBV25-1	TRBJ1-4	ASSDVGAANEKLF
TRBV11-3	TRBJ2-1	ASSLGWREGNEQF
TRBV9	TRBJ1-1	ASSPREGLATEAF
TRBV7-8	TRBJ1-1	ASGGFTEAF
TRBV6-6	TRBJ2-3	ASTYGPDTQY
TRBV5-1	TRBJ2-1	ASSSILLSGGGDNEQF